The 6 T cell receptor beta chains presented below share a single source sample, sequenced in a study of Graves' ophthalmopathy and Graves' hyperthyroidism. For repertoire sequencing, the TCR beta CDR3 regions were amplified from RNA transcripts. RT-PCR in the first round used HTBI primers; a second-round multiplex PCR followed. TCRdb redid the calling of the multiplex PCR reads with MiXCR, one entry per CDR3 protein. The sample includes hundreds of thousands of distinct CDR3 sequences, about 24% of them seen just once. Sequenced material: peripheral blood. These receptors came from a young woman with stable Graves' hyperthyroidism. Some clones in this sample may be carry-over from other donors' samples.

This clonotype has ten or more counts. V gene TRBV9 combines with J gene TRBJ1-5, with a weak D call TRBD1 (6 bases). There are 14 residues in the CDR3. Trimming shortened V by 0 bases and J by 3 bases, and 7 bases separated the two germline ends. Per the germline V gene, CDR1 is SGDLS and CDR2 is YYNGEE. The CDR3 DNA reads TGTGCCAGCAGCGTAGGGGACATCAATCAGCCCCAGCATTTT. It yields the protein CASSVGDINQPQHF.

The chain uses TRBV27 and TRBJ2-7; D uncertain. Looked up from germline, CDR1 is MNHEY and CDR2 is SMNVEV (reference sequence). V dropped 3 bases and J dropped 3 bases, with 9 bases sitting between them. This CDR3 has 13 amino acids. The CDR3: CASSFRISYEQYF. The DNA of the CDR3 is TGTGCCAGCAGTTTTAGGATTAGCTACGAGCAGTACTTC.

This clonotype was picked up many times. This chain connects TRBV30 to TRBJ1-1; a possible D gene is TRBD1 (6 bases). The V end was cut by 3 bases, the J end by 1 base, with 9 bases between. Germline-derived CDR1 and CDR2 are GTSNPN and SVGIG (reference sequence). CDR3 length equals 13 residues. CDR3 in amino acids: CAWRRQENTEAFF. In DNA form, the CDR3 reads TGTGCCTGGAGGCGACAGGAGAACACTGAAGCTTTCTTT.

This clonotype showed up many times. The chain has TRBV5-1 and TRBJ1-5; a possible D gene is TRBD1 (5 bases). Germline V gives CDR1 SGHRS, CDR2 YFSETQ. V lost 0 bases to trimming and J lost 3 bases, with 7 bases between them. This CDR3 region has 14 residues. This chain's CDR3 is CASSLVGDNQPQHF. The CDR3, as DNA: TGCGCCAGCAGCTTGGTAGGGGACAATCAGCCCCAGCATTTT.

V usage is TRBV2 and J usage is TRBJ2-5, with TRBD2 as a possible D gene (5 bases). The V gene lost 3 bases and the J gene lost 2 bases, with 13 bases spanning the gap. The CDR3 has 15 amino acids. From germline, CDR1 is SNHLY and CDR2 FYNNEI. The CDR3, as DNA: TGTGCCAGCAGTGAGCTCCGCGGGCTGCAAGAGACCCAGTACTTC. This translates into CASSELRGLQETQYF.

V usage is TRBV12-3 or TRBV12-4 and J usage is TRBJ1-2; D is unclear. The V end lost 5 bases, the J end lost 9 bases, and 10 bases lay between the germline ends. The CDR3 has 11 residues. The CDR3 coding sequence is TGTGCCAGCAGTCGCCCCATCAGCTACACCTTC. Its translation: CASSRPISYTF.